This T cell receptor beta chain derives from a study of blood T cell repertoires in COVID-19 (TCRdb year 2020). About the study as a whole: Samples covering the acute and convalescent phases of COVID-19 were provided by collaborators in the United States, Italy and Spain. A freely available public database, intended as a resource for researchers studying the immune response to SARS-CoV-2, is where the repertoires were released. The prospective study material was composed of cDNA or gDNA derived from T cells, B-cell-depleted T cells, or PBMCs. The dataset comprised deeply sampled blood TCRbeta repertoires from subjects exposed to, actively infected with, or recovered from COVID-19. Where HLA class I and class II types were available, the types were taken from metadata supplied by the sample provider, not from assay-based typing. Sample metadata almost always included a de-identified subject ID, COVID-19 status, age in years and sex. The samples were drawn from two sources: the first 160 participants of the ongoing ImmuneRACE study, and 1,254 subjects contributed by 6 global collaborators. The investigation overall reported the following: The amount of clinical and demographic metadata varied by source and participant and was provided uncurated.

As for this clone: The antigen it binds to is not known. Per-base quality was not reported, and no clone a single base away is much larger than it.

The CDR3 numbers 16 residues from cysteine through phenylalanine. The CDR3 DNA has 48 bases and is translated from base 1. Reading the germline V gene gives CDR1 SGHAT and CDR2 FQNNGV. V is pared back by 0 bases and J by 1 base, with 12 bases lying between the germline termini. TCRbeta CDR3 regions were amplified from genomic DNA using the immunoSEQ Assay, a bias-controlled multiplex PCR. In the original analysis: Nucleated cell counts per sample were estimated from amplification of reference gene primers within the assay. To quantify the absolute abundance of each unique TCRbeta CDR3 rearrangement, sequence reads were collapsed and filtered. For each sample, productive Simpson clonality was calculated as the square root of Simpson's diversity index across productive rearrangements. Entries here come from immuneACCESS through TCRdb and include only in-frame sequences with V and J called. Some clones fail to appear in such tables; in the studies checked, an unresolved V gene covers under half of the shortfall, and the cause of the remainder is unknown. V and J calls and clone size are copied from that table; D and trimming were computed from the DNA. Present in this sample are some 59,000 clones, roughly nine tenths of which were seen just once. The ten largest make up approximately 1.5% of the sample.

Each collaborating institution followed its own protocols to collect whole blood in K2EDTA tubes. For TCRbeta analysis, collaborators shipped samples as frozen whole blood, isolated PBMCs, or DNA extracted from either of those sample types. This receptor chain uses TRBV11-2 and TRBJ1-1, with no confidently assigned D gene. This sequence was found in a man between 60 and 70 years old with acute or convalescent COVID-19. Sequenced sample: peripheral blood. CDR3 region: CASSLDNRRKNTEAFF. The nucleotide sequence reads TGTGCCAGCAGCTTAGATAATCGCAGGAAGAACACTGAAGCTTTCTTT.